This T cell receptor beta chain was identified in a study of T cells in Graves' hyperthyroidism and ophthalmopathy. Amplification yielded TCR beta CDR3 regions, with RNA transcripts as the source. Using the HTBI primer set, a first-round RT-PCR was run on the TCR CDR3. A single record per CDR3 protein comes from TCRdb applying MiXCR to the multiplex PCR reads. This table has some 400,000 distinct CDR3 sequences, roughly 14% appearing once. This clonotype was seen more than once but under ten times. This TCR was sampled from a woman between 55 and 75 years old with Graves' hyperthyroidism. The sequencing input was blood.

In DNA form, the CDR3 reads TGTGCCAGCAGTTACTCAGCTAACAGGATTAATTCACCCCTCCACTTT. Translated: CASSYSANRINSPLHF. The chain carries TRBV6-6 and TRBJ1-6; D possibly corresponds to TRBD1 (5 bases). The CDR3 is 16 amino acids. CDR1 MNHNY and CDR2 SVGAGI come from the germline V gene (reference sequence). The V end lost 0 bases, the J end lost 6 bases, and 12 bases lay between the germline ends.